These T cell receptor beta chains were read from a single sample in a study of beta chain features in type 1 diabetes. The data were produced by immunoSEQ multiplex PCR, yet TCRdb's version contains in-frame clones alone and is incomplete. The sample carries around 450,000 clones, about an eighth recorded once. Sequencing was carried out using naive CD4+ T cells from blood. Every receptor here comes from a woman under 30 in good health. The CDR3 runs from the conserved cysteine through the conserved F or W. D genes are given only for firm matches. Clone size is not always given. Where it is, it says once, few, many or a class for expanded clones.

CDR3aa: CASSVYSPLHF
CDR3nt: TGTGCCAGCAGTGTTTATTCACCCCTCCACTTT
v_gene: TRBV2
j_gene: TRBJ1-6
d_gene: NA
abundance: NA

CDR3aa: CASSQDLGRNNEQFF
CDR3nt: TGCGCCAGCAGCCAAGATCTGGGGCGGAACAATGAGCAGTTCTTC
v_gene: TRBV4-3
j_gene: TRBJ2-1
d_gene: NA
abundance: few

CDR3aa: CASSFSGPPGDTQYF
CDR3nt: TGTGCCAGCAGCTTTAGCGGCCCCCCTGGAGATACGCAGTATTTT
v_gene: TRBV7-9
j_gene: TRBJ2-3
d_gene: NA
abundance: few

CDR3aa: CASSSTLGGATKNIQYF
CDR3nt: TGCGCCAGCAGCTCTACCCTAGGGGGTGCAACCAAAAACATTCAGTACTTC
v_gene: TRBV5-1
j_gene: TRBJ2-4
d_gene: NA
abundance: few

CDR3aa: CASSVRPRDRETQYF
CDR3nt: TGTGCCAGCAGCGTTCGCCCCCGGGACAGAGAGACCCAGTACTTC
v_gene: TRBV9
j_gene: TRBJ2-5
d_gene: TRBD1
abundance: NA

CDR3aa: CASSDGTGGWRYEQYF
CDR3nt: TGTGCCAGCAGTGACGGAACAGGGGGATGGAGATACGAGCAGTACTTC
v_gene: TRBV25-1
j_gene: TRBJ2-7
d_gene: TRBD1
abundance: few

CDR3aa: CASSRGETQYF
CDR3nt: TGTGCCAGCAGCCGCGGGGAGACCCAGTACTTC
v_gene: TRBV28
j_gene: TRBJ2-5
d_gene: NA
abundance: few

CDR3aa: CASSVEHRGDPDTQYF
CDR3nt: TGTGCCAGCAGCGTAGAGCACAGGGGGGACCCAGATACGCAGTATTTT
v_gene: TRBV9
j_gene: TRBJ2-3
d_gene: TRBD1
abundance: NA

CDR3aa: CAWSEGTSNYGYTF
CDR3nt: TGTGCCTGGAGTGAGGGTACCTCTAACTATGGCTACACCTTC
v_gene: TRBV30
j_gene: TRBJ1-2
d_gene: NA
abundance: NA

CDR3aa: CASSQPGGDTQYF
CDR3nt: TGTGCCAGCAGCCAACCCGGGGGGGATACGCAGTATTTT
v_gene: TRBV5-4
j_gene: TRBJ2-3
d_gene: TRBD2
abundance: NA

CDR3aa: CASSVERLHQPQHF
CDR3nt: TGTGCCAGCAGTGTGGAGAGGCTCCATCAGCCCCAGCATTTT
v_gene: TRBV2
j_gene: TRBJ1-5
d_gene: NA
abundance: NA

CDR3aa: CASSLASGRLYEQYF
CDR3nt: TGCGCCAGCAGCCTAGCTAGCGGGAGACTATACGAGCAGTACTTC
v_gene: TRBV5-1
j_gene: TRBJ2-7
d_gene: TRBD2
abundance: NA

CDR3aa: CASSLTLLAGGHEQYF
CDR3nt: TGTGCCAGCAGCTTAACCCTTCTAGCGGGAGGCCACGAGCAGTACTTC
v_gene: TRBV13
j_gene: TRBJ2-7
d_gene: TRBD2
abundance: few

CDR3aa: CASSWEGLSQETQYF
CDR3nt: TGTGCCAGCAGCTGGGAGGGCCTAAGTCAAGAGACCCAGTACTTC
v_gene: TRBV7-9
j_gene: TRBJ2-5
d_gene: TRBD2
abundance: few

CDR3aa: CASSPSGGTEKLFF
CDR3nt: TGTGCCAGCAGCCCATCCGGGGGGACCGAAAAACTGTTTTTT
v_gene: TRBV7-9
j_gene: TRBJ1-4
d_gene: NA
abundance: NA

CDR3aa: CASSFSQGATEAFF
CDR3nt: TGTGCCAGCAGCTTCTCACAGGGGGCCACTGAAGCTTTCTTT
v_gene: TRBV7-9
j_gene: TRBJ1-1
d_gene: TRBD1
abundance: NA

CDR3aa: CASSHPSSYEQYF
CDR3nt: TGCGCCAGCAGCCACCCTAGCTCCTACGAGCAGTACTTC
v_gene: TRBV5-1
j_gene: TRBJ2-7
d_gene: NA
abundance: few

CDR3aa: CASSKCRDLRVNTEAFF
CDR3nt: TGTGCCAGCAGCAAATGCCGAGACCTTAGGGTGAACACTGAAGCTTTCTTT
v_gene: TRBV21-1
j_gene: TRBJ1-1
d_gene: NA
abundance: few

CDR3aa: CASSKRRSGANVLTF
CDR3nt: TGTGCCAGTAGTAAACGCCGCTCTGGGGCCAACGTCCTGACTTTC
v_gene: TRBV19
j_gene: TRBJ2-6
d_gene: NA
abundance: NA

CDR3aa: CASNLLREAETQYF
CDR3nt: TGTGCCAGCAACCTATTGCGGGAGGCGGAGACCCAGTACTTC
v_gene: TRBV2
j_gene: TRBJ2-5
d_gene: TRBD2
abundance: NA

CDR3aa: CASSATSGRYEQYF
CDR3nt: TGTGCCAGCAGCGCCACTAGCGGGAGGTACGAGCAGTACTTC
v_gene: TRBV9
j_gene: TRBJ2-7
d_gene: TRBD2
abundance: few

CDR3aa: CASSPKGANQETQYF
CDR3nt: TGTGCCAGCAGCCCGAAGGGTGCAAACCAAGAGACCCAGTACTTC
v_gene: TRBV7-9
j_gene: TRBJ2-5
d_gene: NA
abundance: few

CDR3aa: CSVELIGTSASYEQYF
CDR3nt: TGCAGCGTTGAACTGATCGGGACTAGCGCCTCCTACGAGCAGTACTTC
v_gene: TRBV29-1
j_gene: TRBJ2-7
d_gene: TRBD2
abundance: NA

CDR3aa: CAWKPSTQYNEQFF
CDR3nt: TGTGCCTGGAAGCCTAGCACCCAGTACAATGAGCAGTTCTTC
v_gene: TRBV30
j_gene: TRBJ2-1
d_gene: NA
abundance: few

CDR3aa: CASSPMDRGNQPQHF
CDR3nt: TGTGCCAGTAGTCCCATGGACAGGGGCAATCAGCCCCAGCATTTT
v_gene: TRBV19
j_gene: TRBJ1-5
d_gene: TRBD1
abundance: few

CDR3aa: CASSLARGGANQETQYF
CDR3nt: TGTGCCAGCAGCTTAGCGCGCGGGGGTGCCAACCAAGAGACCCAGTACTTC
v_gene: TRBV7-9
j_gene: TRBJ2-5
d_gene: TRBD2
abundance: NA

CDR3aa: CASSLAITGISSPLHF
CDR3nt: TGTGCCAGCAGCTTGGCCATAACAGGGATCAGTTCACCCCTCCACTTT
v_gene: TRBV5-4
j_gene: TRBJ1-6
d_gene: NA
abundance: few

CDR3aa: CASSPPSWSQYF
CDR3nt: TGTGCCAGCTCACCGCCCAGCTGGTCGCAGTATTTT
v_gene: TRBV18
j_gene: TRBJ2-3
d_gene: NA
abundance: few

CDR3aa: CSVKTAGVNTEAFF
CDR3nt: TGCAGCGTAAAGACAGCAGGGGTGAACACTGAAGCTTTCTTT
v_gene: TRBV29-1
j_gene: TRBJ1-1
d_gene: NA
abundance: few

CDR3aa: CASSLGVVWQTQYF
CDR3nt: TGTGCCAGCAGCTTAGGTGTAGTTTGGCAGACCCAGTACTTC
v_gene: TRBV11-2
j_gene: TRBJ2-5
d_gene: NA
abundance: few

CDR3aa: CASSRDRGLWETQYF
CDR3nt: TGTGCCAGCAGCAGGGACAGGGGGCTTTGGGAGACCCAGTACTTC
v_gene: TRBV7-2
j_gene: TRBJ2-5
d_gene: TRBD1
abundance: few

CDR3aa: CASSQDPRASGANVLTF
CDR3nt: TGCGCCAGCAGCCAAGATCCGCGGGCCTCTGGGGCCAACGTCCTGACTTTC
v_gene: TRBV4-3
j_gene: TRBJ2-6
d_gene: NA
abundance: NA

CDR3aa: CAARKGIRSYEQYF
CDR3nt: TGTGCCGCAAGGAAGGGAATTCGCTCCTACGAGCAGTACTTC
v_gene: TRBV6-1
j_gene: TRBJ2-7
d_gene: NA
abundance: NA

CDR3aa: CASSISGLGSYNEQFF
CDR3nt: TGTGCCAGTAGTATATCCGGGCTGGGCTCCTACAATGAGCAGTTCTTC
v_gene: TRBV19
j_gene: TRBJ2-1
d_gene: NA
abundance: NA

CDR3aa: CSVGTGDEQYF
CDR3nt: TGCAGCGTCGGAACAGGGGACGAGCAGTACTTC
v_gene: TRBV29-1
j_gene: TRBJ2-7
d_gene: TRBD1
abundance: NA

CDR3aa: CASSRRDIQETQYF
CDR3nt: TGTGCCAGCAGCCGCCGGGACATCCAAGAGACCCAGTACTTC
v_gene: TRBV7-9
j_gene: TRBJ2-5
d_gene: NA
abundance: NA

CDR3aa: CASSLVGLDRETQYF
CDR3nt: TGTGCCAGCAGCTTAGTGGGACTAGATCGAGAGACCCAGTACTTC
v_gene: TRBV7-6
j_gene: TRBJ2-5
d_gene: TRBD2
abundance: NA

CDR3aa: CASSAVSGGGADTQYF
CDR3nt: TGTGCCAGCAGCGCGGTTTCGGGGGGCGGGGCAGATACGCAGTATTTT
v_gene: TRBV9
j_gene: TRBJ2-3
d_gene: NA
abundance: few

CDR3aa: CSVDNWGGEDEQFF
CDR3nt: TGCAGCGTGGATAACTGGGGTGGTGAGGATGAGCAGTTCTTC
v_gene: TRBV29-1
j_gene: TRBJ2-1
d_gene: NA
abundance: NA

CDR3aa: CASSQYVLRPRDGYTF
CDR3nt: TGTGCCAGCAGCCAATATGTCCTAAGACCCCGCGATGGCTACACCTTC
v_gene: TRBV14
j_gene: TRBJ1-2
d_gene: NA
abundance: NA

CDR3aa: CASSPDRAGEQFF
CDR3nt: TGTGCCAGCAGCCCCGACAGGGCCGGTGAGCAGTTCTTC
v_gene: TRBV7-9
j_gene: TRBJ2-1
d_gene: TRBD1
abundance: few

CDR3aa: CASSYQTGVGTEAFF
CDR3nt: TGTGCCAGCAGTTACCAGACAGGGGTGGGCACTGAAGCTTTCTTT
v_gene: TRBV6-5
j_gene: TRBJ1-1
d_gene: TRBD1
abundance: few

CDR3aa: CAWSYRARAFF
CDR3nt: TGTGCCTGGAGCTACAGGGCCCGCGCTTTCTTT
v_gene: TRBV30
j_gene: TRBJ1-1
d_gene: NA
abundance: few

CDR3aa: CASRRGTPDDEQFF
CDR3nt: TGTGCCAGCAGACGGGGAACGCCTGATGATGAGCAGTTCTTC
v_gene: TRBV7-3
j_gene: TRBJ2-1
d_gene: NA
abundance: few

CDR3aa: CASSLETFYNEQFF
CDR3nt: TGCGCCAGCAGCTTGGAGACGTTCTACAATGAGCAGTTCTTC
v_gene: TRBV5-1
j_gene: TRBJ2-1
d_gene: NA
abundance: few

CDR3aa: CASSIRRVITGELFF
CDR3nt: TGTGCCAGTAGTATACGCAGGGTAATCACCGGGGAGCTGTTTTTT
v_gene: TRBV19
j_gene: TRBJ2-2
d_gene: NA
abundance: few